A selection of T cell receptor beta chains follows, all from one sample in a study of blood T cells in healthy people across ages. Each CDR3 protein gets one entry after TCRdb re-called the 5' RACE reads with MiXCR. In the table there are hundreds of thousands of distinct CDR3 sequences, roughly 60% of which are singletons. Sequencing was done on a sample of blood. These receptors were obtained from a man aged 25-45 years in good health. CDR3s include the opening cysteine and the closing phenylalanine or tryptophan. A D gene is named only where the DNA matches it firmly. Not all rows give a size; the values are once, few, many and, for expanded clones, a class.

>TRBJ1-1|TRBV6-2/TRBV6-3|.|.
CASFTPGSPGEAFF
TGTGCCAGCTTTACGCCCGGGAGCCCTGGGGAAGCTTTCTTT
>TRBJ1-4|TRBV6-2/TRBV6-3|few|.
CASSYRSATNEKLFF
TGTGCCAGCAGTTACAGATCTGCAACTAATGAAAAACTGTTTTTT
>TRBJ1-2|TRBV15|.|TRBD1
CATSRGGTALGYTF
TGTGCCACCAGCAGAGGAGGGACAGCCCTTGGCTACACCTTC
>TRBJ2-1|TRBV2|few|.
CASSDIESGTNNEQFF
TGTGCCAGCAGTGACATCGAGTCAGGGACCAACAATGAGCAGTTCTTC
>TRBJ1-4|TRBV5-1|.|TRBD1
CASSLTGTGTNEKLFF
TGCGCCAGCAGCTTAACCGGGACAGGAACTAATGAAAAACTGTTTTTT
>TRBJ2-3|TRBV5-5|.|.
CASSLTFPPSVEPTDTQYF
TGTGCCAGCAGCTTGACATTCCCGCCTAGCGTAGAACCCACAGATACGCAGTATTTT
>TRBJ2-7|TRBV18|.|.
CASSPTRETGFFRVYEQYF
TGTGCCAGCTCACCGACTAGGGAGACGGGTTTTTTCCGGGTATACGAGCAGTACTTC
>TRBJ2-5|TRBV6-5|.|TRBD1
CASSYHRGQETQYF
TGTGCCAGCAGTTACCACAGGGGCCAAGAGACCCAGTACTTC
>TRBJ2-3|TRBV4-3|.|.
CASSQGRSRSTDTQYF
TGCGCCAGCAGCCAAGGGAGGTCCCGTAGCACAGATACGCAGTATTTT
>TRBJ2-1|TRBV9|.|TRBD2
CASSPGLAGSQFF
TGTGCCAGCAGCCCGGGACTAGCGGGGTCCCAGTTCTTC
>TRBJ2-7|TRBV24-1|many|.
CATSAGYEQYF
TGTGCCACCAGTGCTGGCTACGAGCAGTACTTC
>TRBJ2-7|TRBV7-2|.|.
CACSFYVSRPLSYGQYF
TGTGCCTGCAGCTTCTATGTGTCCAGACCGCTCTCCTACGGGCAGTACTTC
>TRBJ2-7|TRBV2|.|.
CASSGPSGTGLSYEQYF
TGTGCCAGCAGTGGCCCATCCGGGACCGGCCTATCCTACGAGCAGTACTTC
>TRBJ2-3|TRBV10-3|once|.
CAISGPAMTDTQYF
TGTGCCATCAGTGGGCCTGCAATGACAGATACGCAGTATTTT
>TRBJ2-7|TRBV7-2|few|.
CASSFGQVLYEQYF
TGTGCCAGCAGCTTCGGCCAGGTCCTGTACGAGCAGTACTTC
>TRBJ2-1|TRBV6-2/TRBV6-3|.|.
CASSRPPAASNNEQFF
TGTGCCAGCAGCCGACCCCCGGCGGCCTCCAACAATGAGCAGTTCTTC
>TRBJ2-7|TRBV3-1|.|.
CASSQALGLYEQYF
TGTGCCAGCAGCCAAGCACTGGGCCTCTACGAGCAGTACTTC
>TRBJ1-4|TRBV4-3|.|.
CASSQSQRNEKLFF
TGCGCCAGCAGCCAGTCCCAGAGAAATGAAAAACTGTTTTTT
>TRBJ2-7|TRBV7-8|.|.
CASSLATTVYEQYF
TGTGCCAGCAGCTTAGCGACTACCGTTTACGAGCAGTACTTC
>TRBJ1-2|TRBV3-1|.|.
CASSQPGGRNYGYTF
TGTGCCAGCAGCCAACCGGGGGGACGTAACTATGGCTACACCTTC
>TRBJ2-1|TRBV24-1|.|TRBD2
CATSDLHGTSGGRSYNEQFF
TGTGCCACCAGTGATTTGCACGGGACTAGCGGGGGCCGCTCCTACAATGAGCAGTTCTTC
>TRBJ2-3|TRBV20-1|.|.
CSASPNTDTQYF
TGCAGTGCTAGCCCCAACACAGATACGCAGTATTTT
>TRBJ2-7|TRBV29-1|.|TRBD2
CSAGRKRDPTHYEQYF
TGCAGCGCTGGTAGAAAGCGGGACCCAACACACTACGAGCAGTACTTC
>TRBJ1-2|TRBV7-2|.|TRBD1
CASSLDGQGGNGYTF
TGTGCCAGCAGCTTAGATGGACAGGGGGGGAATGGCTACACCTTC
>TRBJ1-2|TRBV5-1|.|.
CASSPWGGESGYTF
TGCGCCAGCAGCCCCTGGGGAGGGGAGAGTGGCTACACCTTC
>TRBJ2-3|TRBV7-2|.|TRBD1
CASSVDRDRDTQYF
TGTGCCAGCAGCGTTGACAGGGATAGAGATACGCAGTATTTT
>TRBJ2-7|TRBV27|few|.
CASTLDGAYEQYF
TGTGCCAGCACTCTGGACGGGGCCTACGAGCAGTACTTC
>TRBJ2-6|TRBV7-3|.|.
CASSTSWPGANVLTF
TGTGCCAGCAGCACCTCCTGGCCTGGGGCCAACGTCCTGACTTTC
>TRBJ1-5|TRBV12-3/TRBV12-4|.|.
CASSLNPSQPQHF
TGTGCCAGCAGTTTGAATCCCAGTCAGCCCCAGCATTTT
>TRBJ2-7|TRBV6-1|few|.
CAIWGTNSYEQYF
TGTGCCATCTGGGGGACAAACTCCTACGAGCAGTACTTC
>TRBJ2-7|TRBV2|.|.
CASSEAEGFAYEQYF
TGTGCCAGCAGTGAAGCGGAGGGGTTTGCCTACGAGCAGTACTTC
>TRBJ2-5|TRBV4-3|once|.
CASSQDLRETQYF
TGCGCCAGCAGCCAAGATCTGCGAGAGACCCAGTACTTC
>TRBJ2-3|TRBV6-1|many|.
CASSEPVADTQYF
TGTGCCAGCAGTGAACCTGTCGCAGATACGCAGTATTTT
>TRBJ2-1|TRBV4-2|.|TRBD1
CASSQEWQGVSYDEQFF
TGTGCCAGCAGCCAAGAATGGCAGGGGGTTTCCTACGATGAGCAGTTCTTC
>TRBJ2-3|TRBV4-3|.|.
CASSQASGTDTQYF
TGCGCCAGCAGCCAAGCGAGCGGCACAGATACGCAGTATTTT
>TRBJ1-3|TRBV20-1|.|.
CSGEGHSGNTIYF
TGCAGTGGGGAGGGGCACTCTGGAAACACCATATATTTT
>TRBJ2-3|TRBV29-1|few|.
CSVTSGGASTDTQYF
TGCAGCGTCACCTCCGGCGGGGCTAGCACAGATACGCAGTATTTT
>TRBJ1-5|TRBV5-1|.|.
CASSFEPGDQPQHF
TGCGCCAGCAGCTTCGAACCCGGGGATCAGCCCCAGCATTTT
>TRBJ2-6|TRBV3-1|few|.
CASSQERGGAPGANVLTF
TGTGCCAGCAGCCAAGAAAGAGGGGGGGCCCCTGGGGCCAACGTCCTGACTTTC
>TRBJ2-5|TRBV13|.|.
CASSLGGAGEQYF
TGTGCCAGCAGCTTAGGTGGGGCAGGTGAGCAGTACTTC
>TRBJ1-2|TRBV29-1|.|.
CSVEHGIYGYTF
TGCAGCGTGGAGCATGGGATCTATGGCTACACCTTC
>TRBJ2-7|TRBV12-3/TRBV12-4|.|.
CASSLEYQGYEQYF
TGTGCCAGCAGTTTAGAGTACCAGGGCTACGAGCAGTACTTC
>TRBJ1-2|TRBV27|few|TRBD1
CASRPTGGYGYTF
TGTGCCAGCAGGCCCACAGGGGGCTATGGCTACACCTTC
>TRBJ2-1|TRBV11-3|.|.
CASSRGAGQNEQFF
TGTGCCAGCAGCCGGGGGGCCGGGCAGAATGAGCAGTTCTTC
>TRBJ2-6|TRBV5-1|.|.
CASGEGPGANVLTF
TGCGCCAGCGGGGAAGGACCTGGGGCCAACGTCCTGACTTTC